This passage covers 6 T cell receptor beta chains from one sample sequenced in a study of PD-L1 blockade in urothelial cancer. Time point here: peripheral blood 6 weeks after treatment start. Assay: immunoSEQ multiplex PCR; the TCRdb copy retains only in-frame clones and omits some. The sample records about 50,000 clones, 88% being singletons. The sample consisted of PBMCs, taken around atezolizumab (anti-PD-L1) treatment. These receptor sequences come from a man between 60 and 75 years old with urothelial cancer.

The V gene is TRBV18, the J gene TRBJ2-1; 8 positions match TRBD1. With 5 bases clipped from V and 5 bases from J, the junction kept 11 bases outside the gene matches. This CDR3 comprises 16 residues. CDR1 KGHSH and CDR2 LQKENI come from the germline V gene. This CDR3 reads CASSESIGQGNNEQFF. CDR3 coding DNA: TGTGCCAGCTCAGAATCTATCGGACAGGGTAACAATGAGCAGTTCTTC. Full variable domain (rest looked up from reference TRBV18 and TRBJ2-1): NAGVMQNPRHLVRRRGQEARLRCSPMKGHSHVYWYRQLPEEGLKFMVYLQKENIIDESGMPKERFSAEFPKEGPSILRIQQVVRGDSAAYFCASSESIGQGNNEQFFGPGTRLTVL.

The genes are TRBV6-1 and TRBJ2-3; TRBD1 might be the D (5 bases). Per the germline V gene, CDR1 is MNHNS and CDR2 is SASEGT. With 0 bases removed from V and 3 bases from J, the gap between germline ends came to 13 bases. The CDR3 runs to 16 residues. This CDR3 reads CASSEAIRAGTDTQYF. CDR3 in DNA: TGTGCCAGCAGTGAAGCCATCAGGGCTGGGACAGATACGCAGTATTTT.

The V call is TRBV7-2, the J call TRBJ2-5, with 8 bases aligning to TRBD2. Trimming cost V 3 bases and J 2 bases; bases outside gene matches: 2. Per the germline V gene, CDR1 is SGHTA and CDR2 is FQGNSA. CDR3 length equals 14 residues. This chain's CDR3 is CASSFGTSQETQYF. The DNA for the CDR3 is TGTGCCAGCAGCTTCGGGACTAGTCAAGAGACCCAGTACTTC. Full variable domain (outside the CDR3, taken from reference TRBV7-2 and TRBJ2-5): GAGVSQSPSNKVTEKGKDVELRCDPISGHTALYWYRQSLGQGLEFLIYFQGNSAPDKSGLPSDRFSAERTGGSVSTLTIQRTQQEDSAVYLCASSFGTSQETQYFGPGTRLLVL.

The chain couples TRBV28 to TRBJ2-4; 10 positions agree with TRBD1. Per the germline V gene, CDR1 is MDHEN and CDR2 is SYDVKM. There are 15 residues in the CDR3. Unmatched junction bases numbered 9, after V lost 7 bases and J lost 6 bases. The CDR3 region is CASTPPDRGGNIQYF. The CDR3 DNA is TGTGCCAGCACCCCACCGGACAGGGGGGGAAACATTCAGTACTTC. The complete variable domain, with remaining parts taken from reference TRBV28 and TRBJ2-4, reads DVKVTQSSRYLVKRTGEKVFLECVQDMDHENMFWYRQDPGLGLRLIYFSYDVKMKEKGDIPEGYSVSREKKERFSLILESASTNQTSMYLCASTPPDRGGNIQYFGAGTRLSVL.

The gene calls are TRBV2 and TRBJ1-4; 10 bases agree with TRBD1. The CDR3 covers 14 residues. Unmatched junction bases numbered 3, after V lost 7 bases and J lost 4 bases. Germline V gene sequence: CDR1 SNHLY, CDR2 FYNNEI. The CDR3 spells CASTGTGVNEKLFF. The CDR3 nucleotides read TGTGCCAGCACCGGGACAGGGGTTAATGAAAAACTGTTTTTT.

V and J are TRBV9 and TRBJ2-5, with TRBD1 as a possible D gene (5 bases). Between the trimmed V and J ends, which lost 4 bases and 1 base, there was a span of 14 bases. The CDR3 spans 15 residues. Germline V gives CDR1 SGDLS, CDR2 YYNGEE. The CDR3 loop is CASSFTWGLQETQYF. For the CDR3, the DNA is TGTGCCAGCAGCTTCACCTGGGGCCTCCAAGAGACCCAGTACTTC.